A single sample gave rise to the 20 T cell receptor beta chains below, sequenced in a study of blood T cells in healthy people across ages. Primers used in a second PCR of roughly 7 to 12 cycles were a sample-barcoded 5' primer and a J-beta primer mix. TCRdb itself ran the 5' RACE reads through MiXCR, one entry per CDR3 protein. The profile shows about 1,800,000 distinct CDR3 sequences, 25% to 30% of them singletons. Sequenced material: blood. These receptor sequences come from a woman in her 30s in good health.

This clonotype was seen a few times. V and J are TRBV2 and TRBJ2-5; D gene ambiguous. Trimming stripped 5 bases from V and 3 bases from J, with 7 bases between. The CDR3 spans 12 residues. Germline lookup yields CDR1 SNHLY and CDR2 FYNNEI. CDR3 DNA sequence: TGTGCCAGCAGTATAAGGAAAGAGACCCAGTACTTC. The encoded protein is CASSIRKETQYF.

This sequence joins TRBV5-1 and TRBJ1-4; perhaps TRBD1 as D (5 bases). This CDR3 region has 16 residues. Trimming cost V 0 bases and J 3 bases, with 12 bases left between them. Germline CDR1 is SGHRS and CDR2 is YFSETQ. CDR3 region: CASSLVPGAANEKLFF. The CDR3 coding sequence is TGCGCCAGCAGCTTGGTACCCGGGGCGGCTAATGAAAAACTGTTTTTT.

CDR3: CSLAPGPLSGKPQHF. CDR3 bases: TGCAGCCTCGCCCCCGGGCCCTTAAGTGGTAAGCCCCAGCATTTT. The V call is TRBV29-1, the J call TRBJ1-5; D unclear. V lost 8 bases to trimming and J lost 8 bases, with 25 bases between them. The CDR3 has 15 residues. Germline CDR1 and CDR2: SQVTM and ANQGSEA.

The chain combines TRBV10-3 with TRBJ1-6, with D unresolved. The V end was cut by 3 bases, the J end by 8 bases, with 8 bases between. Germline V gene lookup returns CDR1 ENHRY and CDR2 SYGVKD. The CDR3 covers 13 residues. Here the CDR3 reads CAISEDGYSPLHF. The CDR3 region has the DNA TGTGCCATCAGTGAAGACGGTTATTCACCCCTCCACTTT.

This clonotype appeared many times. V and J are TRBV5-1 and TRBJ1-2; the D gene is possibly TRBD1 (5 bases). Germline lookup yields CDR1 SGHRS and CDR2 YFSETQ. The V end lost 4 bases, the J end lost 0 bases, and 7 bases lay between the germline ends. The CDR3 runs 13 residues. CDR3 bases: TGCGCCAGCAGCGTGACAGCTAACTATGGCTACACCTTC. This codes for CASSVTANYGYTF.

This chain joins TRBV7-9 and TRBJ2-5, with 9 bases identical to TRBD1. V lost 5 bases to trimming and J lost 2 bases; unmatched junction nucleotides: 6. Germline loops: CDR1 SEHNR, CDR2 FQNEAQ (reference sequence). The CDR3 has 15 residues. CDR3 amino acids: CASSRAGTGQETQYF. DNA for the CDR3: TGTGCCAGCAGCCGCGCCGGGACAGGGCAAGAGACCCAGTACTTC.

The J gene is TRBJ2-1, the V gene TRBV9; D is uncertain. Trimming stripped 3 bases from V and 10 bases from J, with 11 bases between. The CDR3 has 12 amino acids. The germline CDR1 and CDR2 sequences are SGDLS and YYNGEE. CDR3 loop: CASSETPVEQFF. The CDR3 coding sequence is TGTGCCAGCAGCGAGACTCCCGTGGAGCAGTTCTTC.

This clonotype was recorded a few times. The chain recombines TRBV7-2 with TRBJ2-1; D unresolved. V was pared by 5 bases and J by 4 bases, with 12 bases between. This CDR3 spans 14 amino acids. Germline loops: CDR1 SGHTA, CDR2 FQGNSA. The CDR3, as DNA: TGTGCCAGCAGCCGCCAAGGGCAGTACAATGAGCAGTTCTTC. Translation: CASSRQGQYNEQFF.

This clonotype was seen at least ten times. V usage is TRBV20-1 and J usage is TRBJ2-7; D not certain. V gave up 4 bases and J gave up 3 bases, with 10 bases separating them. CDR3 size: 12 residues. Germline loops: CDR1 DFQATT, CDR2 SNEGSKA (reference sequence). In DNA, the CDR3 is TGCAGTGCTACTCGAGAAGGCTACGAGCAGTACTTC. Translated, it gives CSATREGYEQYF.

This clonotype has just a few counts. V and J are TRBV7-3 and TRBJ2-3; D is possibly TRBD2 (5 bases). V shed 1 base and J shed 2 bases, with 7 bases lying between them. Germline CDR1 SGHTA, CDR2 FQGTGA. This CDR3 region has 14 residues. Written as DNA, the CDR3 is TGTGCCAGCAGCTTAAACGGGAACACAGATACGCAGTATTTT. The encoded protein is CASSLNGNTDTQYF.

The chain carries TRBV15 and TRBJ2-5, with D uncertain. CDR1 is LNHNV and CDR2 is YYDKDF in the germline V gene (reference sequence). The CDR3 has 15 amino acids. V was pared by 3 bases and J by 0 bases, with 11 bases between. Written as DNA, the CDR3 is TGTGCCACCAGCAGTCGAAAGTCTAACCAAGAGACCCAGTACTTC. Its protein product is CATSSRKSNQETQYF. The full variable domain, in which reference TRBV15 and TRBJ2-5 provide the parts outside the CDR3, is DAMVIQNPRYQVTQFGKPVTLSCSQTLNHNVMYWYQQKSSQAPKLLFHYYDKDFNNEADTPDNFQSRRPNTSFCFLDIRSPGLGDTAMYLCATSSRKSNQETQYFGPGTRLLVL.

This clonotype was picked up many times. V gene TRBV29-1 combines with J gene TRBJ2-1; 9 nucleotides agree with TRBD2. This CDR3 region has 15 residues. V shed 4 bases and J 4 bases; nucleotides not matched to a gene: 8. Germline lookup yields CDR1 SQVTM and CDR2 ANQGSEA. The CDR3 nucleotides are TGCAGCGTTGTTTATAGCGGGAGCGATTACAATGAGCAGTTCTTC. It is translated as CSVVYSGSDYNEQFF.

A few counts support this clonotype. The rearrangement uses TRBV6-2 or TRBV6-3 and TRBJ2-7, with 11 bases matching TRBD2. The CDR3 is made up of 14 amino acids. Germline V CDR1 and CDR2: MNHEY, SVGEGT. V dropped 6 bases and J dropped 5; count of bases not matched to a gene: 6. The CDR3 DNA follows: TGTGCCAGCAGGTCTAGCGGGAGGAAGAACGAGCAGTACTTC. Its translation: CASRSSGRKNEQYF.

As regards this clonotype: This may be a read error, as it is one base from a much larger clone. DNA for the CDR3: TGTGCCACCAGCGGCACCGGGACAGGGGGTTCACCCCTCCACTTT. Its translation: CATSGTGTGGSPLHF. The V gene is TRBV15, the J gene TRBJ1-6; 11 bases are a match to TRBD1. The germline gives CDR1 LNHNV, CDR2 YYDKDF (reference sequence). With 5 bases clipped from V and 9 bases from J, the junction kept 6 bases outside the gene matches. The CDR3 length is 15 residues.

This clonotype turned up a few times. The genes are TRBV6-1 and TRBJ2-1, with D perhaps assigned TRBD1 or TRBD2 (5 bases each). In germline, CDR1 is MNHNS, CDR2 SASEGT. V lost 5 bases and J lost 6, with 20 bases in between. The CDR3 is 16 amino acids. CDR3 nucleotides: TGTGCCAGCAGTCCGAGGGGAGCTCGACTTAGCAATGAGCAGTTCTTC. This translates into CASSPRGARLSNEQFF.

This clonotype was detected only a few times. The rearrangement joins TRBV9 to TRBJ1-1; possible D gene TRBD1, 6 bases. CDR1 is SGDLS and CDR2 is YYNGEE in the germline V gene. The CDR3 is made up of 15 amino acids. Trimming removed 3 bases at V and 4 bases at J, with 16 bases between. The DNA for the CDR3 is TGTGCCAGCAGCGCTGGGGGCCCGTCGGGCACTGAAGCTTTCTTT. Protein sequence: CASSAGGPSGTEAFF.

The CDR3 loop reads CSVEGRLHTEAFF. In DNA, the CDR3 is TGCAGCGTTGAAGGCAGGTTGCACACTGAAGCTTTCTTT. The chain combines TRBV29-1 with TRBJ1-1; D call uncertain. The V end was cut by 1 base, the J end by 3 bases, with 9 bases between. The CDR3 extends over 13 amino acids. In germline, CDR1 is SQVTM, CDR2 ANQGSEA.

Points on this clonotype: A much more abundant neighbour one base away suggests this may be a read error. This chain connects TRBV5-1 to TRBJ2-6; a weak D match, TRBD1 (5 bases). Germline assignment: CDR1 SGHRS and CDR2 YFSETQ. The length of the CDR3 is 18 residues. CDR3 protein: CASSFPTDLSSGANVRTF. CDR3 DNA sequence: TGCGCCAGCTCATTCCCGACGGACCTCAGCTCTGGGGCCAACGTCCGGACTTTC.

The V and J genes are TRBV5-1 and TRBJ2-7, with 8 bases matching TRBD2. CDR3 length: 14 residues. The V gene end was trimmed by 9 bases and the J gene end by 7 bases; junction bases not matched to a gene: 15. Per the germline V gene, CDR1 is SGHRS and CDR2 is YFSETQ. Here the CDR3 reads CATGRAAGGDEQYF. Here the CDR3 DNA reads TGCGCCACCGGGAGGGCTGCGGGAGGTGATGAGCAGTACTTC.

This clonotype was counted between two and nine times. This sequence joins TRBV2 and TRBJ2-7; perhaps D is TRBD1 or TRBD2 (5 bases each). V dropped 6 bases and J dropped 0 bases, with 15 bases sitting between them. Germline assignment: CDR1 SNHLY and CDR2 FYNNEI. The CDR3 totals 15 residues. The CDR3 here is CASRSGRTSSYEQYF. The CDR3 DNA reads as TGTGCCAGCAGGTCGGGACGGACAAGCTCCTACGAGCAGTACTTC.